What follows are 10 T cell receptor beta chains derived from one specimen sequenced in a study of CD8 T cells in Susac syndrome. The RNA input was about 0.45 to 1 ug, and it was reverse transcribed with random hexamers. TCRdb used MiXCR to reprocess the immunoSEQ multiplex PCR reads, holding one entry per CDR3 protein. Seen here are 150,000 to 200,000 distinct CDR3 sequences, approximately 94% observed once, and the top ten hold 0.085% to 0.095%. Sequencing used CD4+ T cells from PBMCs. These receptors originate from a human donor with multiple sclerosis.

This chain uses TRBV7-9 with TRBJ1-2; D gene unclear. This CDR3 has 12 residues. Trimming cost V 4 bases and J 8 bases, with 11 bases left between them. In germline, CDR1 is SEHNR, CDR2 FQNEAQ (reference sequence). The CDR3 DNA is TGTGCCAGCAGCTACCAAGAGGCCGGCTACACCTTC. Translated: CASSYQEAGYTF.

The chain joins TRBV5-1 to TRBJ1-1; a weak D match, TRBD1 (5 bases). CDR3 size: 13 residues. Trimming removed 2 bases at V and 3 bases at J, with 8 bases between. Germline V lookup: CDR1 SGHRS, CDR2 YFSETQ. The chain's CDR3 is CASSFREYTEAFF. The CDR3 DNA follows: TGCGCCAGCAGCTTCAGGGAATACACTGAAGCTTTCTTT.

V and J are TRBV30 and TRBJ2-3; D is unresolved. The CDR3 totals 14 residues. V was clipped by 4 bases and J by 1 base, with 12 bases between them. Germline V gives CDR1 GTSNPN, CDR2 SVGIG (reference sequence). The CDR3 nucleotides are TGTGCCTGGACTCTCATGCTGGGCACAGATACGCAGTATTTT. Protein: CAWTLMLGTDTQYF.

In DNA, the CDR3 is TGTGCCAGCGGGGACAGCGGGTACTATGGCTACACCTTC. This gives the protein CASGDSGYYGYTF. The gene calls are TRBV3-1 and TRBJ1-2; 7 positions match TRBD1. CDR3 length: 13 residues. Germline CDR1 is LGHDT and CDR2 is YNNKEL (reference sequence). The trim removed 8 bases at V and 3 bases at J, leaving 6 bases unmatched.

This clonotype has just one count. This chain joins TRBV19 and TRBJ2-2; D remains unclear. Trimming took 8 bases from V and 5 from J, leaving 15 bases between them. This CDR3 is built from 14 residues. Germline-derived CDR1 and CDR2 are LNHDA and SQIVND (reference sequence). The CDR3 is CASGARVGTGELFF. The CDR3 DNA reads TGTGCCAGTGGAGCTAGGGTAGGGACCGGGGAGCTGTTTTTT.

V is TRBV12-5 and J is TRBJ2-1; 8 bases agree with TRBD2. The CDR3 is made up of 14 amino acids. V trimming: 1 base; J trimming: 6 bases; junction bases outside the gene matches: 2. The germline V gene has CDR1 LGHNT and CDR2 FRNRAP. CDR3 DNA: TGTGCTAGTGGTTTGGGGGGGACTAGCAATGAGCAGTTCTTC. This encodes CASGLGGTSNEQFF.

CDR3 sequence: CASSSPSGRIGSGANVLTF. CDR3 in DNA: TGTGCCAGCAGCTCCCCTAGCGGGAGGATTGGCTCTGGGGCCAACGTCCTGACTTTC. The chain uses TRBV5-4 and TRBJ2-6, with 11 positions matching TRBD2. In germline, CDR1 is SGHNT, CDR2 YYREEE (reference sequence). The CDR3 sequence is 19 residues long. With 3 bases clipped from V and 0 bases from J, the junction kept 8 bases outside the gene matches.

The gene calls are TRBV5-1 and TRBJ1-1; D may be TRBD1 (5 bases). The germline CDR1 and CDR2 sequences are SGHRS and YFSETQ. The CDR3 consists of 14 residues. With 4 bases removed from V and 8 bases from J, the gap between germline ends came to 18 bases. Here the CDR3 DNA reads TGCGCCAGCAGCGTATCTTCGCCATGGACAGAAGCTTTCTTT. Amino acid sequence: CASSVSSPWTEAFF.

The chain has TRBV7-2 and TRBJ2-7, with TRBD1 matching over 8 bases. Germline trimming cut 4 bases from V and 4 bases from J; bases unmatched to any gene: 6. Germline lookup yields CDR1 SGHTA and CDR2 FQGNSA. The CDR3 extends over 14 amino acids. In nucleotides, the CDR3 is TGTGCCAGCAGCTCCGGACAGGGTCGGTACGAGCAGTACTTC. Translation: CASSSGQGRYEQYF.

The V call is TRBV6-5, the J call TRBJ2-1; 10 bases align to TRBD2. Germline V lookup: CDR1 MNHEY, CDR2 SVGAGI. The J segment lost 7 bases and the V segment lost 1 base, leaving 10 bases of the junction unmatched. This CDR3 region has 17 residues. The CDR3 protein is CASSYWMASGSLNEQFF. CDR3 DNA sequence: TGTGCCAGCAGTTACTGGATGGCTAGCGGGAGCCTGAATGAGCAGTTCTTC.